The 9 T cell receptor beta chains presented below share a single source sample, sequenced in a study of blood T cells in healthy people across ages. Together with a sample-barcoded 5' primer, a J-beta primer mix was included in a second PCR lasting roughly 7 to 11 cycles. Each CDR3 protein is one row after TCRdb ran MiXCR on the 5' RACE reads. The table records fewer than 900,000 distinct CDR3 sequences, approximately 50% of them present only once. Sample: blood. Source of these receptors: a woman aged 60-75 years in good health.

With respect to this clonotype: An end of the junction differs from the germline gene, which may be a read error. The rearrangement joins TRBV5-6 to TRBJ1-2; no definite D call. This CDR3 is 15 amino acids long. Per the germline V gene, CDR1 is SGHDT and CDR2 is YYEEEE. CDR3 sequence reads: CASSFLPRGNYGCTF. The CDR3 DNA sequence: TGTGCCAGCAGCTTCCTACCGAGAGGGAACTATGGCTGCACCTTC.

The chain uses TRBV2 and TRBJ2-2, with 8 positions matching TRBD2. CDR1 is SNHLY and CDR2 is FYNNEI in the germline V gene. This CDR3 contains 16 residues. Trimming took 3 bases from V and 0 from J; bases not matched to a gene: 3. The CDR3 coding sequence is TGTGCCAGCAGTGAGGAACTAGCGGCGAACACCGGGGAGCTGTTTTTT. Translating it yields CASSEELAANTGELFF.

This clonotype was counted a few times. This chain links TRBV29-1 with TRBJ2-1; D ambiguous. The germline V and J ends were trimmed by 1 base and 4 bases, with 14 bases remaining between them. The CDR3 sequence is 15 residues long. CDR1 and CDR2 (germline): SQVTM, ANQGSEA. Here the CDR3 DNA reads TGCAGCGTTGAAGGCTTAGCCCGCGGATACAATGAGCAGTTCTTC. Its protein product is CSVEGLARGYNEQFF.

This chain uses TRBV6-2 or TRBV6-3 with TRBJ2-1; unclear D gene. CDR3 size: 14 residues. CDR1 is MNHEY and CDR2 is SVGEGT in the germline V gene. V dropped 4 bases and J dropped 4 bases, with 11 bases sitting between them. The CDR3 region is CASSLAPHYNEQFF. Here the CDR3 DNA reads TGTGCCAGCAGTTTGGCCCCCCATTACAATGAGCAGTTCTTC.

This chain connects TRBV7-2 to TRBJ1-2; possibly TRBD1 for D (5 bases). Trimming took off 5 bases at V and 4 bases at J, with 14 bases between the two ends. CDR3 length: 14 residues. CDR1 is SGHTA and CDR2 is FQGNSA in the germline V gene. The CDR3 here is CASSPDGTPYGYTF. The CDR3 DNA follows: TGTGCCAGCAGCCCAGACGGGACCCCCTATGGCTACACCTTC.

V gene TRBV29-1 combines with J gene TRBJ2-2, with 7 bases that match TRBD2. Germline CDR1 reads SQVTM; CDR2 reads ANQGSEA. The V gene end was trimmed by 5 bases and the J gene end by 2 bases; junction bases not matched to a gene: 8. The CDR3 covers 15 residues. The CDR3 loop reads CSVREGRANTGELFF. CDR3 coding DNA: TGCAGCGTTAGGGAGGGGAGGGCAAACACCGGGGAGCTGTTTTTT.

Note on this clonotype: The junction departs from the called germline gene at one end, perhaps through a read error. V gene TRBV6-2 or TRBV6-3 combines with J gene TRBJ2-1; D is unclear. Germline V gene data show CDR1 as MNHEY and CDR2 as SVGEGT. There are 13 residues in the CDR3. CDR3 nucleotide sequence: TGTACCAGCAGTTACCGGACCAACAATGAGCAGTTCTTC. This sequence encodes CTSSYRTNNEQFF.

The V call is TRBV28, the J call TRBJ2-4, with TRBD1 matching over 8 bases. The DNA end is a closer match to TRBJ2-7, so the J assignment may be wrong. Germline V gene sequence: CDR1 MDHEN, CDR2 SYDVKM. CDR3 length: 14 residues. DNA for the CDR3: TGTGCCAGCGACGACAGGGGCAGAAACTACGAGCAGTACTTC. Translated: CASDDRGRNYEQYF.

V is TRBV7-2 and J is TRBJ1-1; D is possibly TRBD1 (6 bases). Per germline, CDR1 SGHTA and CDR2 FQGNSA. The CDR3 loop spans 16 amino acids. V lost 3 bases to trimming and J lost 3 bases, with 17 bases between them. The CDR3 DNA sequence: TGTGCCAGCAGCTTCGAGACAGGCCGGGGACACACTGAAGCTTTCTTT. Its translation is CASSFETGRGHTEAFF.